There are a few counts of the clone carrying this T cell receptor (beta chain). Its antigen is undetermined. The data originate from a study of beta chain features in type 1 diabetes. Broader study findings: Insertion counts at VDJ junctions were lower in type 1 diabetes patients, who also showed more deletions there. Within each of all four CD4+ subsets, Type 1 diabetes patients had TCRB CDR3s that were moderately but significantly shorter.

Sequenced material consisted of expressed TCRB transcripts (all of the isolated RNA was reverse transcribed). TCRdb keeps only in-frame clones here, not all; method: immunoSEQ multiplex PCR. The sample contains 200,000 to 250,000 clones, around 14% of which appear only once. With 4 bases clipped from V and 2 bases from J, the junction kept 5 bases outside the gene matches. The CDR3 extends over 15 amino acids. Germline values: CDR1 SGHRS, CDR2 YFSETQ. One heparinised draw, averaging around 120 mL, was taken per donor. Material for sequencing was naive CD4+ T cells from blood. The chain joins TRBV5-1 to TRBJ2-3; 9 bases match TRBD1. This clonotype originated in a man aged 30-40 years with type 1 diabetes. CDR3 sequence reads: CASSPRDRATDTQYF. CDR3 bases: TGCGCCAGCAGCCCCCGGGACAGGGCCACAGATACGCAGTATTTT. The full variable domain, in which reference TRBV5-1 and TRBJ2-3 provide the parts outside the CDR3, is KAGVTQTPRYLIKTRGQQVTLSCSPISGHRSVSWYQQTPGQGLQFLFEYFSETQRNKGNFPGRFSGRQFSNSRSEMNVSTLELGDSALYLCASSPRDRATDTQYFGPGTRLTVL.